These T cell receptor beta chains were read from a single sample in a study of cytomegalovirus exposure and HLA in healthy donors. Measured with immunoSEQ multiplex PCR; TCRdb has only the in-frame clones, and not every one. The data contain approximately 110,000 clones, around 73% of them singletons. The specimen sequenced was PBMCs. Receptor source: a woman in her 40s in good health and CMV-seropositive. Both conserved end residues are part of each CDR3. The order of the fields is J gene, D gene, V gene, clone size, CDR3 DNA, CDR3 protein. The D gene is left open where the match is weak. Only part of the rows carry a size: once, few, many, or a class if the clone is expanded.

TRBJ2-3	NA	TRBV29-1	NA	TGCAGCATAAGGGAGGCCGCAGATACGCAGTATTTT	CSIREAADTQYF
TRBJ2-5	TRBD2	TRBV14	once	TGTGCCAGCAGCCCTCAACTAGCGGGAGCCATTTGGACCCAGTACTTC	CASSPQLAGAIWTQYF
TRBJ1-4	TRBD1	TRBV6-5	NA	TGTGCCACCAAAACCCCAACAGGGGCGGAAAAACTGTTTTTT	CATKTPTGAEKLFF
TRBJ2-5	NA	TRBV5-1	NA	TGCGCCAGCAGCTTCGCAGCGGATCAAGAGACCCAGTACTTC	CASSFAADQETQYF
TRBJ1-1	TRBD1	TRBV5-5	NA	TGTGCCAGCAGCGGACAGGGGAACGCTGAAGCTTTCTTT	CASSGQGNAEAFF
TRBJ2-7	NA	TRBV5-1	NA	TGCGCCAGCAGCGCGGGGGGACAGCGATACGAGCAGTACTTC	CASSAGGQRYEQYF
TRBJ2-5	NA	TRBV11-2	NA	TGTGCCAGCAGCTTAGCGCAGCAAGAGACCCAGTACTTC	CASSLAQQETQYF
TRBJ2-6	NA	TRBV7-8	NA	TGTGCCAGCAGGCCGGCGGGCTCTGGGGCCAACGTCCTGACTTTC	CASRPAGSGANVLTF
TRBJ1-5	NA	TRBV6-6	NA	TGTGCCAGCAGCCCCCGACAGTATAGCAATCAGCCCCAGCATTTT	CASSPRQYSNQPQHF
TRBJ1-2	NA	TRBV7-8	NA	TGTGCCAGCAGCCTTGATACAGGATACGCTAACTATGGCTACACCTTC	CASSLDTGYANYGYTF
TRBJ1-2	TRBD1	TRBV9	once	TGTGCCAGCAGCGCCCCGGGACAGGAAGATGGCTACACCTTC	CASSAPGQEDGYTF
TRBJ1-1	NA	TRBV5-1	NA	TGCGCCAGCAGCTCTCGGAGGGGTGGGCGTAGCGCTGAAGCTTTCTTT	CASSSRRGGRSAEAFF
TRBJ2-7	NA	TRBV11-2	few	TGTGCCAGCAGCTCCCCTTATTCGGGGTCCTACGAGCAGTACTTC	CASSSPYSGSYEQYF
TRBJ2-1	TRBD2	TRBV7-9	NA	TGTGCCAGCAGCTTCTCGACTAGCAGCAATGAGCAGTTCTTC	CASSFSTSSNEQFF
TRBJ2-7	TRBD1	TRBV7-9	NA	TGTGCCAGCAGCCCCAAAGGGGGCCTAAGCTCCTACGAGCAGTACTTC	CASSPKGGLSSYEQYF
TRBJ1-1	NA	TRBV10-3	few	TGTGCCATCAGTGAGCCGAGAGGGATGAACACTGAAGCTTTCTTT	CAISEPRGMNTEAFF
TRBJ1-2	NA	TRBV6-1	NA	TGTGCCAGCAGGGAGGGGCTACCCTATGGCTACACCTTC	CASREGLPYGYTF
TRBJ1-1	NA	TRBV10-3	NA	TGTGCCATCAGTGAGTCGGGGGAGGCGAACACTGAAGCTTTCTTT	CAISESGEANTEAFF
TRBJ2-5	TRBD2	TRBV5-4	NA	TGTGCCAGCAGCCGACTAGCGGGGCAAGAGACCCAGTACTTC	CASSRLAGQETQYF
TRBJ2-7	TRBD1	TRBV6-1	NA	TGTGCCAGCCTACGGGACAGGGGGCACGAGCAGTACTTC	CASLRDRGHEQYF
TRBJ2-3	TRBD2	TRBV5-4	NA	TGTGCCAGCAGCCGGGGGGGCAGCACAGATACGCAGTATTTT	CASSRGGSTDTQYF
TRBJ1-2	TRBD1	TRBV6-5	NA	TGTGCCAGCAGTCAACAGGGGGATGGCTACACCTTC	CASSQQGDGYTF
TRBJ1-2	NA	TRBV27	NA	TGTGCCAGCAGTTCCACTACTCAAATAGGCTACACCTTC	CASSSTTQIGYTF
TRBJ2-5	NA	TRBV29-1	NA	TGCAGCGTTGAACAGGTTGGAGAGACCCAGTACTTC	CSVEQVGETQYF
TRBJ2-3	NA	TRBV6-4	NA	TGTGCCAGCAGTAGGACAGCCTCCTCAGATACGCAGTATTTT	CASSRTASSDTQYF
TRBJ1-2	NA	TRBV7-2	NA	TGTGCCAGCAGCTTAATGGGGCGGTCGAACTATGGCTACACCTTC	CASSLMGRSNYGYTF
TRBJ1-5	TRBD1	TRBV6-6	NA	TGTGCCAGCAGTTACTATGACAGGGGGCGCGATCAGCCCCAGCATTTT	CASSYYDRGRDQPQHF
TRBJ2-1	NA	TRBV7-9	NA	TGTGCCAGCAGCGTCGACAGGAATGAGCAGTTCTTC	CASSVDRNEQFF
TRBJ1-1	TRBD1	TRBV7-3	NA	TGTGCCAGCAGCTCGGACAGGGTCAGTACTGAAGCTTTCTTT	CASSSDRVSTEAFF
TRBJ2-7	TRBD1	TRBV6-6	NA	TGTGCCAGCAGTCCCCCGTCAGGGGGTAGCAACGAGCAGTACTTC	CASSPPSGGSNEQYF
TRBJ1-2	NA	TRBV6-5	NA	TGTGCCAGCAGTCGGGGAGAAGACCATGGCTACACCTTC	CASSRGEDHGYTF